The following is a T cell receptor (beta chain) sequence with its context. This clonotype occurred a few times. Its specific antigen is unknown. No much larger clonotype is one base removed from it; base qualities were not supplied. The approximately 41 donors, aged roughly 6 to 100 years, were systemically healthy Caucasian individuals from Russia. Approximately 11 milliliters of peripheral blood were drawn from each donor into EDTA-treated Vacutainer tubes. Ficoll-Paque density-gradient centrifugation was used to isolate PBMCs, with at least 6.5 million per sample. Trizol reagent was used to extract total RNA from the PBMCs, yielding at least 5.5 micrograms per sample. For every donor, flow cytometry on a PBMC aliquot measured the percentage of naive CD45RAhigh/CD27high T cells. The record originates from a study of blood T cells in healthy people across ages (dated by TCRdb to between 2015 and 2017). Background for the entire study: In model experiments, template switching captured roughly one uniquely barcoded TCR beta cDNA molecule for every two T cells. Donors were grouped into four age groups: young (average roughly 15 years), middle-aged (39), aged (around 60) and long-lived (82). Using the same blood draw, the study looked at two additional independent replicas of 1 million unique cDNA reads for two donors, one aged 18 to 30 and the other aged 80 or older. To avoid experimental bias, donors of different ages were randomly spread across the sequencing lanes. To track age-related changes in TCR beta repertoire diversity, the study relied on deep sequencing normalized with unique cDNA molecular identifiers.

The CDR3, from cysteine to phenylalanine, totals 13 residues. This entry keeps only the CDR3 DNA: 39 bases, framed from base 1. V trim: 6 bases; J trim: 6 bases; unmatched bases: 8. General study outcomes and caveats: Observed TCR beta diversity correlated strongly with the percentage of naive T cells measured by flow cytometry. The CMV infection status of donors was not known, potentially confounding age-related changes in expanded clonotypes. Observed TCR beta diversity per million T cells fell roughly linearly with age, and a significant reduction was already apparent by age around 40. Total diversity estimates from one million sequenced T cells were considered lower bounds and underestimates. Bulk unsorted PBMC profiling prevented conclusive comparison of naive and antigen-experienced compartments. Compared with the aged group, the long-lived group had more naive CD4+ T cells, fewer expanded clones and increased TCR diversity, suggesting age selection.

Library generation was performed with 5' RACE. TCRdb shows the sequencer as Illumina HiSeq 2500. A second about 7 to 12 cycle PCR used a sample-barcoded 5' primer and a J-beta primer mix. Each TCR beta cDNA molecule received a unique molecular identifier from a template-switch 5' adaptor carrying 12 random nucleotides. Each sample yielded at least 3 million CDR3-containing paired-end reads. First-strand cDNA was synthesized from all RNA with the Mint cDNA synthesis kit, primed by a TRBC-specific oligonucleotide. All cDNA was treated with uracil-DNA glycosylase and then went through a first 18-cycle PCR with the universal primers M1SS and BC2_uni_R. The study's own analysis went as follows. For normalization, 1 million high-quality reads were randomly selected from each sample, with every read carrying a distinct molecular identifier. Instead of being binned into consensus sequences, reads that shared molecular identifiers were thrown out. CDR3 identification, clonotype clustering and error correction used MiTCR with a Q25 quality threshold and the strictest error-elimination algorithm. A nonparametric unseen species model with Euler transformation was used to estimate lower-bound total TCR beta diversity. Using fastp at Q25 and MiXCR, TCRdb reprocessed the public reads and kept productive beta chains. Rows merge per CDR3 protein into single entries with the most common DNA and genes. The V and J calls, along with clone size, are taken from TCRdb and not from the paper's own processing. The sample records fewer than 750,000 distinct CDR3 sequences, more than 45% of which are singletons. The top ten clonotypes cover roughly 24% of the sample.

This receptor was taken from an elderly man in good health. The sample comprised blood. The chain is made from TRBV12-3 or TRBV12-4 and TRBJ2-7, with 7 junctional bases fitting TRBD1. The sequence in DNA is TGTGCCAGCAGATCGGGACAGACCGGCGAGCAGTACTTC. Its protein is CASRSGQTGEQYF.